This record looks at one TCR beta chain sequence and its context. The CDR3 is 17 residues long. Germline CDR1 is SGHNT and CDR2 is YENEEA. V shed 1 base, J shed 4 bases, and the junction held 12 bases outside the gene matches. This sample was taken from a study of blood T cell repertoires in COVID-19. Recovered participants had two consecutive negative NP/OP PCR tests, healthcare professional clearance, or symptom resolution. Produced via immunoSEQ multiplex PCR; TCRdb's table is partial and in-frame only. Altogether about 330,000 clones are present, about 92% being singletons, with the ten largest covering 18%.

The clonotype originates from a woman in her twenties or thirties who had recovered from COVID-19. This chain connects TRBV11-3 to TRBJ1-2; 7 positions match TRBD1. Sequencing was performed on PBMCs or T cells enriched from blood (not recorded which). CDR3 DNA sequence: TGTGCCAGCAGCTTAGGGGGCCGGCAGGGGGTCCCCTATGGCTACACCTTC. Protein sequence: CASSLGGRQGVPYGYTF.